The sequence of this T cell receptor (beta chain) was determined in a study of monozygotic twins with inflammatory bowel disease. The study, taken as a whole, reports: Repertoire similarity did not separate concordant from discordant twins, possibly from limited power.

As concerns this clonotype: Its antigen is unidentified.

Per the germline V gene, CDR1 is SEHNR and CDR2 is FQNEAQ (reference sequence). This CDR3 contains 14 residues. TCRdb reprocessed the 5' RACE reads, keeping one entry per CDR3 protein, no DNA. The sample holds under 200,000 distinct CDR3 sequences. This chain uses TRBV7-9 with TRBJ1-6. The source material was blood. The clonotype originates from a human donor with ulcerative colitis or Crohn's disease, or a healthy co-twin of an affected twin (not recorded which). CDR3 residues: CASSFLGEHSPLHF. The complete variable domain, with remaining parts taken from reference TRBV7-9 and TRBJ1-6, reads DTGVSQNPRHKITKRGQNVTFRCDPISEHNRLYWYRQTLGQGPEFLTYFQNEAQLEKSRLLSDRFSAERPKGSFSTLEIQRTEQGDSAMYLCASSFLGEHSPLHFGNGTRLTVT.